Listed here is a single T cell receptor beta chain. This specimen belongs to a study of immune evolution from preneoplasia to lung adenocarcinoma. Germline V gene data show CDR1 as SEHNR and CDR2 as FQNEAQ (reference sequence). V lost 2 bases and J 0 bases, leaving 10 bases between the germline ends. The CDR3 is 16 amino acids. TCRdb's copy holds only in-frame clones and misses some; the assay was immunoSEQ multiplex PCR. The data show roughly 40,000 clones, with about 74% seen just once and around 6.5% held by the top ten. This TCR came from a person aged 55 to 70 with lung adenocarcinoma. Sequenced: FFPE invasive lung adenocarcinoma tissue. The gene calls are TRBV7-9 and TRBJ2-2; D is ambiguous. In nucleotides, the CDR3 is TGTGCCAGCAGCTTACTAGGGTCCGCGAACACCGGGGAGCTGTTTTTT. Translated: CASSLLGSANTGELFF.